The source of this T cell receptor (beta chain) is a study of T cell responses to AZD1222 COVID-19 vaccine. Across the whole study: Investigators merged groups given second doses at roughly 4 or roughly 12 weeks. Findings and limits, study-wide: Clonal diversity may have been underestimated, and the donors were mostly white British, with more females than males.

Concerning this clone: The antigen is not known.

Trimming cost V 2 bases and J 0 bases, with 8 bases left between them. There are 15 residues in the CDR3. Germline values: CDR1 MNHNS, CDR2 SASEGT. Some clones are missing from TCRdb's copy, which holds only in-frame ones; the method was immunoSEQ multiplex PCR. The sample gives 150,000 to 200,000 clones, around 94% of which show up once; 0.6% to 0.7% is in the top ten. The sequence was collected from an adult in good health. The rearrangement joins TRBV6-1 to TRBJ2-1; no definite D call. Here the sequenced sample was peripheral blood, taken on day 0 of AZD1222 vaccination. CDR3: CASSENDSSYNEQFF. DNA of the CDR3: TGTGCCAGCAGTGAAAATGATAGCTCCTACAATGAGCAGTTCTTC.